The rows below give T cell receptor beta chains drawn from one sample of a study of T cells after yellow fever vaccination. MiXCR, applied by TCRdb to the 5' RACE reads, yields one record per CDR3 protein. The sample yields about 250,000 distinct CDR3 sequences, roughly 3.7% seen once. The sequences come from PBMCs, collected 15 days after the yellow fever booster vaccination. The receptor set was obtained from a young man who received the YFV17D yellow fever vaccine. The CDR3 runs from the conserved cysteine through the conserved F or W. A D gene is named only where the DNA matches it firmly. Clone size, where shown, is once, few, many, or a class for clones that have expanded.

CASSLELGTGELFF	TGTGCCAGCAGCTTAGAATTAGGGACCGGGGAGCTGTTTTTT	many	TRBV7-2	TRBJ2-2	NA
CASSLAGQGREAFF	TGTGCCAGCAGCTTAGCCGGACAGGGGCGTGAAGCTTTCTTT	many	TRBV7-9	TRBJ1-1	TRBD1
CASSRESGGDHTQYF	TGCGCCAGCAGCCGGGAAAGCGGGGGGGATCACACGCAGTATTTT	few	TRBV4-3	TRBJ2-3	TRBD2
CASSLDSWAVAGGPGLRTDTQYF	TGTGCCAGCAGCTTAGATAGCTGGGCGGTAGCGGGGGGGCCGGGGTTGAGAACAGATACGCAGTATTTT	many	TRBV11-2	TRBJ2-3	TRBD2
CASSFGAGANVLTF	TGTGCCAGCAGTTTCGGGGCTGGGGCCAACGTCCTGACTTTC	many	TRBV5-5	TRBJ2-6	NA
CASTGASYNEQFF	TGTGCCAGCACAGGGGCCTCCTACAATGAGCAGTTCTTC	NA	TRBV19	TRBJ2-1	TRBD1
CASSVEDRATGELFF	TGTGCCAGCAGCGTAGAAGACAGGGCTACCGGGGAGCTGTTTTTT	many	TRBV9	TRBJ2-2	TRBD1
CASSQGGAEKLFF	TGCGCCAGCAGCCAAGGTGGGGCGGAAAAACTGTTTTTT	many	TRBV4-3	TRBJ1-4	NA
CASSPRVQSYEQYF	TGTGCCAGCAGCCCACGGGTCCAATCCTACGAGCAGTACTTC	many	TRBV11-2	TRBJ2-7	NA
CSARSVGGGADTDTQYF	TGCAGTGCTAGATCGGTCGGCGGGGGGGCCGACACAGATACGCAGTATTTT	many	TRBV20-1	TRBJ2-3	TRBD2
CAVRRGHTDTQYF	TGTGCCGTCCGACGGGGGCACACAGATACGCAGTATTTT	many	TRBV6-5	TRBJ2-3	NA
CASSPSGTSGDTQYF	TGTGCCAGCAGCCCCTCAGGGACTAGCGGAGATACGCAGTATTTT	many	TRBV7-3	TRBJ2-3	TRBD2
CSAQRDNMNTEAFF	TGCAGTGCTCAGAGGGACAACATGAACACTGAAGCTTTCTTT	many	TRBV20-1	TRBJ1-1	NA
CASRSTGLGTDTQYF	TGTGCCAGCAGGTCTACAGGGTTGGGCACAGATACGCAGTATTTT	many	TRBV12-3/TRBV12-4	TRBJ2-3	NA
CSAREGQGALETQYF	TGCAGTGCTAGAGAAGGACAGGGGGCTTTGGAGACCCAGTACTTC	many	TRBV20-1	TRBJ2-5	TRBD1
CASSQDYHLDTDTQYF	TGCGCCAGCAGCCAAGATTATCACTTAGACACAGATACGCAGTATTTT	many	TRBV4-3	TRBJ2-3	NA
CASSFRDSYEQYF	TGTGCCAGCAGTTTTCGGGATTCCTACGAGCAGTACTTC	few	TRBV12-3/TRBV12-4	TRBJ2-7	NA
CASSPAVGTEAFF	TGCGCCAGCAGCCCCGCGGTGGGCACTGAAGCTTTCTTT	many	TRBV4-1	TRBJ1-1	NA
CSATGLDKKADTQYF	TGCAGTGCCACAGGACTAGACAAAAAGGCAGATACGCAGTATTTT	many	TRBV20-1	TRBJ2-3	TRBD2
CASSFGRGGQETQYF	TGCGCCAGCAGCTTCGGGCGGGGGGGCCAAGAGACCCAGTACTTC	many	TRBV5-1	TRBJ2-5	TRBD2
CASSARDGNTEAFF	TGCGCCAGCAGCGCACGGGACGGTAACACTGAAGCTTTCTTT	many	TRBV5-1	TRBJ1-1	NA
CASGQNSPLHF	TGTGCCAGCGGACAGAATTCACCCCTCCACTTT	many	TRBV5-5	TRBJ1-6	NA
CASSPDMGPNEQYF	TGTGCCAGCAGTCCCGACATGGGGCCTAATGAGCAGTACTTC	many	TRBV27	TRBJ2-7	NA
CASSFGRQDSNQPQHF	TGTGCCAGCAGCTTCGGACGACAGGATAGCAATCAGCCCCAGCATTTT	many	TRBV5-6	TRBJ1-5	NA
CASSSGFYEQYF	TGTGCCAGCAGCTCGGGATTTTACGAGCAGTACTTC	many	TRBV5-5	TRBJ2-7	NA
CASSLGIQVEWETQYF	TGTGCCAGCAGCTTAGGGATTCAGGTTGAGTGGGAGACCCAGTACTTC	many	TRBV7-2	TRBJ2-5	NA
CASSRWDSPYEQYF	TGTGCCAGCAGCCGATGGGATTCCCCCTACGAGCAGTACTTC	NA	TRBV7-2	TRBJ2-7	NA
CASSLGGGGQETQYF	TGTGCTAGCAGCCTGGGCGGCGGGGGGCAAGAGACCCAGTACTTC	many	TRBV7-7	TRBJ2-5	TRBD2
CASSRTELGIQYF	TGTGCCAGCAGCAGGACAGAACTTGGCATTCAGTACTTC	many	TRBV2	TRBJ2-4	NA
CASSELGNTGELFF	TGTGCCAGCAGTGAACTCGGGAACACCGGGGAGCTGTTTTTT	many	TRBV2	TRBJ2-2	NA
CASRPTGVLDYGYTF	TGTGCCAGCAGACCTACAGGGGTCCTGGACTATGGCTACACCTTC	many	TRBV7-2	TRBJ1-2	TRBD1
CASSPSGTDTQYF	TGTGCCAGCAGCCCCTCCGGGACAGATACGCAGTATTTT	many	TRBV7-9	TRBJ2-3	NA
CASRHRVREKLFF	TGTGCCAGCAGACACAGGGTACGAGAAAAACTGTTTTTT	many	TRBV27	TRBJ1-4	NA
CASSSREGTEAFF	TGTGCCAGCAGTTCCAGGGAGGGTACTGAAGCTTTCTTT	NA	TRBV2	TRBJ1-1	NA
CATSSRSRPRIYEQYF	TGTGCCACCAGCAGTAGATCTAGGCCCCGAATTTACGAGCAGTACTTC	many	TRBV15	TRBJ2-7	NA
CSVEGGQSGYEQYF	TGCAGCGTTGAAGGGGGGCAGAGCGGCTACGAGCAGTACTTC	many	TRBV29-1	TRBJ2-7	NA
CSAIQGVQETQYF	TGCAGTGCTATTCAAGGGGTACAAGAGACCCAGTACTTC	many	TRBV20-1	TRBJ2-5	NA
CASSLDPPSGGSYNEQFF	TGCGCCAGCAGCTTGGACCCGCCTAGCGGGGGGTCCTACAATGAGCAGTTCTTC	many	TRBV5-1	TRBJ2-1	TRBD2
CASSQGTNEQFF	TGCGCCAGCAGCCAAGGGACTAATGAGCAGTTCTTC	many	TRBV4-3	TRBJ2-1	NA
CASSLQGAREAFF	TGTGCCAGCAGCTTACAGGGGGCCCGTGAAGCTTTCTTT	many	TRBV3-1	TRBJ1-1	TRBD1
CASSLDRARETQYF	TGCGCCAGCAGCTTAGACAGGGCTCGAGAGACCCAGTACTTC	many	TRBV5-1	TRBJ2-5	TRBD1
CASSLVGYGGELFF	TGCGCCAGCAGCTTGGTCGGGTACGGCGGGGAGCTGTTTTTT	many	TRBV5-1	TRBJ2-2	NA
CASSLWGSPREDEQFF	TGCGCCAGCAGCTTGTGGGGGAGCCCAAGGGAGGATGAGCAGTTCTTC	many	TRBV5-1	TRBJ2-1	NA
CASSPTSGKIEQFF	TGTGCCAGCAGCCCCACTAGCGGGAAAATTGAGCAGTTCTTC	many	TRBV7-2	TRBJ2-1	TRBD2
CASSSGTPGHNEQFF	TGCGCCAGCAGCTCCGGGACCCCCGGGCACAATGAGCAGTTCTTC	many	TRBV5-1	TRBJ2-1	NA
CASSYWGRFHEQYF	TGTGCCAGCAGTTACTGGGGGCGATTCCACGAGCAGTACTTC	many	TRBV6-5	TRBJ2-7	NA
CASSLSGYNEQFF	TGTGCCAGCAGTTTATCGGGGTACAATGAGCAGTTCTTC	many	TRBV12-3/TRBV12-4	TRBJ2-1	NA
CASSPKDVPSTDTQYF	TGTGCCAGCTCACCAAAGGACGTCCCTAGCACAGATACGCAGTATTTT	many	TRBV18	TRBJ2-3	NA
CASNGFRRRDIANSPLHF	TGTGCCAGCAACGGTTTCCGTCGCCGGGACATTGCTAATTCACCCCTCCACTTT	many	TRBV2	TRBJ1-6	NA
CASSLVRLAGELFF	TGCGCCAGCAGCTTGGTTCGTTTAGCCGGGGAGCTGTTTTTT	many	TRBV5-1	TRBJ2-2	NA
CASSPRGWDTDTQYF	TGTGCCAGCAGCCCTCGTGGGTGGGACACAGATACGCAGTATTTT	many	TRBV7-9	TRBJ2-3	NA
CASSIANTGELFF	TGTGCCAGCAGCATTGCGAACACCGGGGAGCTGTTTTTT	many	TRBV7-2	TRBJ2-2	NA
CASSRWPLETQYF	TGCGCCAGCAGCAGGTGGCCCCTTGAGACCCAGTACTTC	many	TRBV5-1	TRBJ2-5	NA
CASSFHRVRNQPQHF	TGTGCCAGCAGCTTTCACAGGGTACGGAATCAGCCCCAGCATTTT	many	TRBV7-2	TRBJ1-5	NA
CASSGDRDGPLHF	TGTGCCAGCAGCGGCGACAGGGATGGACCCCTCCACTTT	many	TRBV13	TRBJ1-6	TRBD1
CASSYSDSFNSPLHF	TGTGCCAGCAGTTACTCGGACAGCTTTAATTCACCCCTCCACTTT	many	TRBV6-5	TRBJ1-6	NA
CASSQDLPGANVLTF	TGCGCCAGCAGCCAGGACCTCCCTGGGGCCAACGTCCTGACTTTC	many	TRBV4-1	TRBJ2-6	NA